This T cell receptor beta chain was captured by sequencing in a study of graft-versus-host responses after intestinal transplantation. V dropped 4 bases and J dropped 4 bases, with 17 bases sitting between them. Germline lookup yields CDR1 SGHRS and CDR2 YFSETQ. The CDR3 is 16 amino acids. Concerning this clone itself: Its specificity is not known.

Some clones are missing from TCRdb's copy, which holds only in-frame ones; the method was immunoSEQ multiplex PCR. Among more than 95,000 clones listed, 90% to 95% were seen once. General study findings and limits: Some GvH clones were seen earlier in gut or blood, suggesting intestinal origin.

This clonotype originated in a human donor who received an intestinal transplant. The sample here was unstimulated CD4+ T cells sorted from spleen or lymph node cells, taken before intestinal transplant. The V gene is TRBV5-1, the J gene TRBJ1-4, with a possible D match to TRBD1 (6 bases). The CDR3 sequence is CASSAGRTADNEKLFF. As DNA, the CDR3 is TGCGCCAGCAGCGCGGGTCGGACAGCCGATAATGAAAAACTGTTTTTT.